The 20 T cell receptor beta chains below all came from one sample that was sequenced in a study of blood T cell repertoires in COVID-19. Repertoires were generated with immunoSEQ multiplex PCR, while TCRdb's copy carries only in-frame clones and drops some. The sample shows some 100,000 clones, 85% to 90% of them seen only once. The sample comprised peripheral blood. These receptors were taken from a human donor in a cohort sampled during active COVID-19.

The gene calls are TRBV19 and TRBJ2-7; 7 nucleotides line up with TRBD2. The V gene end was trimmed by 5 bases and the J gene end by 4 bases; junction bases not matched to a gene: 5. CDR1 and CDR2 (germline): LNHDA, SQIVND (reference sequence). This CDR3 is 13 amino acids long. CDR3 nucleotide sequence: TGTGCCAGTAGTGGGCGGCGGGAGTACGAGCAGTACTTC. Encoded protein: CASSGRREYEQYF.

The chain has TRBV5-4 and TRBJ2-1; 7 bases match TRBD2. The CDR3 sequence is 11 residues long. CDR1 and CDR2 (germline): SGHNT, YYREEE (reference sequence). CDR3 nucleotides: TGTACCATGACGGGAGGTAATGAGCAGTTCTTC. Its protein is CTMTGGNEQFF.

CDR3 sequence: CASSYYRSGGSYNEQFF. CDR3 DNA: TGTGCCAGCAGTTACTACCGGTCAGGGGGGTCCTACAATGAGCAGTTCTTC. The chain links TRBV6-2 or TRBV6-3 to TRBJ2-1; a weak D match, TRBD1 (7 bases). The germline V and J ends were trimmed by 1 base and 1 base, with 14 bases remaining between them. This CDR3 has 17 residues. Germline values: CDR1 MNHEY, CDR2 SVGEGT.

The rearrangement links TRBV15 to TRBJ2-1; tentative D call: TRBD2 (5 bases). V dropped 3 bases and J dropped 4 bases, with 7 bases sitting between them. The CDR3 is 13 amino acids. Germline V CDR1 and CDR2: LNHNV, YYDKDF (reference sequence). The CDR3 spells CATSSTRYNEQFF. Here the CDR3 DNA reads TGTGCCACCAGCAGTACTAGATACAATGAGCAGTTCTTC.

In DNA form, the CDR3 reads TGCGCCAGCAGCCAAGGGGTAGGGGATAGCAATCAGCCCCAGCATTTT. It codes for CASSQGVGDSNQPQHF. The chain links TRBV5-1 to TRBJ1-5; D might be TRBD1 (5 bases). Germline assignment: CDR1 SGHRS and CDR2 YFSETQ. Trimming took 4 bases from V and 0 from J, leaving 14 bases between them. The CDR3 extends over 16 amino acids.

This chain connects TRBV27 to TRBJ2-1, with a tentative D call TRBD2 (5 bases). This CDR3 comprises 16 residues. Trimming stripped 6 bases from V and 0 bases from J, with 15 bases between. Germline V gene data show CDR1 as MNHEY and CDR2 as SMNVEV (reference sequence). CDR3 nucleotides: TGTGCCAGCAGGAGCAAGCGGAGAACCTCCTACAATGAGCAGTTCTTC. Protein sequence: CASRSKRRTSYNEQFF.

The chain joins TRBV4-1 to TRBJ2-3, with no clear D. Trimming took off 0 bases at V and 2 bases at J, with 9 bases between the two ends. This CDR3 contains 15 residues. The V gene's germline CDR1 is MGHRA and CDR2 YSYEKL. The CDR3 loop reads CASSQDLTDTDTQYF. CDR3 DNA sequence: TGCGCCAGCAGCCAAGATCTCACAGACACAGATACGCAGTATTTT.

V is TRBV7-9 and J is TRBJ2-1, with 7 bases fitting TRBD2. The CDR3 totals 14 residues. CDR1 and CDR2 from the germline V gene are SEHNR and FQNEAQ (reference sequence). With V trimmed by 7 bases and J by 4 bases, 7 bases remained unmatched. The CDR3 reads CASIKSGMYNEQFF. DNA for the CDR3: TGTGCCAGCATCAAGAGCGGGATGTACAATGAGCAGTTCTTC.

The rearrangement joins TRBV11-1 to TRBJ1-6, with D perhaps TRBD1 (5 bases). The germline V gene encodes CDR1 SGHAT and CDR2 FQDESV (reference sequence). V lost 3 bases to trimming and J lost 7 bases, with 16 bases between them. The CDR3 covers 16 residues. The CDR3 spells CASSFAREASNSPLHF. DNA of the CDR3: TGTGCCAGCAGCTTCGCCAGGGAAGCGTCAAATTCACCCCTCCACTTT.

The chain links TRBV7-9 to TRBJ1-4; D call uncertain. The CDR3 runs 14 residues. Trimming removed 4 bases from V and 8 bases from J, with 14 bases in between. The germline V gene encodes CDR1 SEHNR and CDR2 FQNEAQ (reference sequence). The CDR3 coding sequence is TGTGCCAGCAGCTCGTCGGGTGGTAGGGAAAAACTGTTTTTT. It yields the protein CASSSSGGREKLFF. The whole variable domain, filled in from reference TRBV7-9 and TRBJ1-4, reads DTGVSQNPRHKITKRGQNVTFRCDPISEHNRLYWYRQTLGQGPEFLTYFQNEAQLEKSRLLSDRFSAERPKGSFSTLEIQRTEQGDSAMYLCASSSSGGREKLFFGSGTQLSVL.

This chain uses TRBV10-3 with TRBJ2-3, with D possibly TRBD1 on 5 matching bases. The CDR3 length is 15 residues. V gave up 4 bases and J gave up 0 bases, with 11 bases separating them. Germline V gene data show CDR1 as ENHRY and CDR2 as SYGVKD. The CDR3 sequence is CAISVIRDSTDTQYF. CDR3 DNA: TGTGCCATCAGTGTCATCAGGGATAGCACAGATACGCAGTATTTT.

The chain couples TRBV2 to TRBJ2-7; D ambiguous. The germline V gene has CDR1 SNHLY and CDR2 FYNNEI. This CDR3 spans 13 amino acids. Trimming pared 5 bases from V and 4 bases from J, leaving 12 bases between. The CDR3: CASSRQTRYEQYF. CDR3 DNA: TGTGCCAGCAGTCGGCAGACTCGTTACGAGCAGTACTTC. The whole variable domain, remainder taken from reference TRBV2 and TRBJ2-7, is EPEVTQTPSHQVTQMGQEVILRCVPISNHLYFYWYRQILGQKVEFLVSFYNNEISEKSEIFDDQFSVERPDGSNFTLKIRSTKLEDSAMYFCASSRQTRYEQYFGPGTRLTVT.

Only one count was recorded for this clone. In nucleotides, the CDR3 is TGTGGGCATTACGACAGGGGTAAAGGGGAGCTGTTTTTT. Its protein product is CGHYDRGKGELFF. V usage is TRBV30 and J usage is TRBJ2-2; TRBD1 matches at 8 bases. Germline values: CDR1 GTSNPN, CDR2 SVGIG (reference sequence). The CDR3 length is 13 residues.

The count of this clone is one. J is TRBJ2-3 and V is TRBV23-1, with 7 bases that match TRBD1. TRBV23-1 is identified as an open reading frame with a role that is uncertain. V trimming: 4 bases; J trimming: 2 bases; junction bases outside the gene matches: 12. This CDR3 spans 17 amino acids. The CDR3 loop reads CASSPPLRDRNTDTQYF. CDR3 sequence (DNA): TGCGCCAGCAGTCCCCCTTTGAGGGACAGAAACACAGATACGCAGTATTTT.

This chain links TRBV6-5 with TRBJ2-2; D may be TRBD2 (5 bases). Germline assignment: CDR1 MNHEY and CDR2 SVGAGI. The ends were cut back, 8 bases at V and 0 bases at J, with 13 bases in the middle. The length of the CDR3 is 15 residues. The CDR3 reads CASAAGNTNTGELFF. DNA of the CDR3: TGTGCCAGCGCCGCGGGTAATACGAACACCGGGGAGCTGTTTTTT.

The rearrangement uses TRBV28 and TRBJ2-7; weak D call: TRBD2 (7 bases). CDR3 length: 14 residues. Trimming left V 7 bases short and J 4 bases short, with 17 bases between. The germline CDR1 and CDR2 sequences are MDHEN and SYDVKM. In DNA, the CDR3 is TGTGCCAGCACCCACTGGAGGGGGGGGTACGAGCAGTACTTC. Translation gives CASTHWRGGYEQYF.

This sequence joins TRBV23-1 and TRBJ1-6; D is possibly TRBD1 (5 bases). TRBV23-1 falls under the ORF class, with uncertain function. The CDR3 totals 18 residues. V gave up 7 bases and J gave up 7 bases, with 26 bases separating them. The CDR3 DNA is TGCGCCAGCACTGCTCGGGGCGGGGGGGTAGTGTGGAATTCACCCCTCCACTTT. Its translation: CASTARGGGVVWNSPLHF.

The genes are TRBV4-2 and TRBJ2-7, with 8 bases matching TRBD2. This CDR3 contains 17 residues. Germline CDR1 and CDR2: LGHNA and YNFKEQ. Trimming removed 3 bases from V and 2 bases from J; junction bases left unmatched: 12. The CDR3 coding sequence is TGTGCCAGCAGCCATCCGGGGGCGGGAGCGGGGGCCTACGAGCAGTACTTC. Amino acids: CASSHPGAGAGAYEQYF.

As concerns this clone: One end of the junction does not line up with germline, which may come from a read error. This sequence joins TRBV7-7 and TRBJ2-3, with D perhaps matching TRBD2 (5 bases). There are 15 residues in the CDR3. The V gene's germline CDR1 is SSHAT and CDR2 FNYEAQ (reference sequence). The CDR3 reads CASSLAPGLTDTQYF. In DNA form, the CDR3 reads TGTGCTAGCAGCTTAGCGCCCGGACTCACAGATACGCAGTATTTT.

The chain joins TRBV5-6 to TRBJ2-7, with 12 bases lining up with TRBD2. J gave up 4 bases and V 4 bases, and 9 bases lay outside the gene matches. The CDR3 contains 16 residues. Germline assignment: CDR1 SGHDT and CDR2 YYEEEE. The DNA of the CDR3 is TGTGCCAGCAGCCCGGCCCTAGCGGGAGGGCCTTACGAGCAGTACTTC. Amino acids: CASSPALAGGPYEQYF.